A selection of T cell receptor beta chains follows, all from one sample in a study of T cells after yellow fever vaccination. TCRdb called the 5' RACE reads again in MiXCR, with one record for every CDR3 protein. The sample lists some 600,000 distinct CDR3 sequences; around 17% were seen once. The source was PBMCs, collected 5 to 6 days after the first yellow fever vaccination. Receptors originate from a man younger than 35 who received the YFV17D yellow fever vaccine. Both conserved end residues are part of each CDR3. Each record gives: J gene, D gene, V gene, clone size, CDR3 protein, CDR3 DNA. D genes are given only for firm matches. Some rows mark clone size as missing; the rest say once, few, many or name a class of expanded clone.

>TRBJ2-7|TRBD2|TRBV5-1|few
CASSLLAGVDEQYF
TGCGCCAGCAGCTTGCTCGCGGGGGTCGACGAGCAGTACTTC
>TRBJ2-7|.|TRBV7-9|few
CASARLGLNEQYF
TGTGCCAGCGCCAGACTGGGCTTGAACGAGCAGTACTTC
>TRBJ2-7|.|TRBV10-2|few
CASRAGSYYEQYF
TGCGCCAGCAGGGCCGGGAGCTACTACGAGCAGTACTTC
>TRBJ2-6|.|TRBV27|.
CASSLSFGANVLTF
TGTGCCAGCAGTTTATCATTTGGGGCCAACGTCCTGACTTTC
>TRBJ2-7|TRBD2|TRBV7-2|.
CASSRPGLLAYEQYF
TGTGCCAGCAGCCGACCGGGACTACTAGCGTACGAGCAGTACTTC
>TRBJ2-2|.|TRBV5-1|many
CASSLPAGDTGELFF
TGCGCCAGCAGCCTTCCCGCCGGAGATACCGGGGAGCTGTTTTTT
>TRBJ2-7|.|TRBV11-1|few
CASSSIDAGYEQYF
TGTGCCAGCAGCTCCATAGACGCGGGATACGAGCAGTACTTC
>TRBJ2-7|TRBD2|TRBV3-1|.
CASSQSGGDEQYF
TGTGCCAGCAGCCAGAGCGGGGGCGACGAGCAGTACTTC
>TRBJ2-6|.|TRBV28|few
CASGLSGANVLTF
TGTGCCAGCGGACTTTCTGGGGCCAACGTCCTGACTTTC
>TRBJ2-5|TRBD1|TRBV5-1|.
CASSDPGGQETQYF
TGCGCCAGCAGCGACCCAGGGGGCCAAGAGACCCAGTACTTC
>TRBJ2-1|TRBD2|TRBV20-1|.
CSAREIRGGDNEQFF
TGCAGTGCTAGAGAGATCCGGGGGGGGGACAATGAGCAGTTCTTC
>TRBJ1-5|TRBD1|TRBV4-1|few
CASSQQDRGNQPQHF
TGCGCCAGCAGCCAACAGGACAGGGGAAATCAGCCCCAGCATTTT
>TRBJ1-1|.|TRBV6-1|.
CATQSPWDYMNTEAFF
TGTGCCACCCAAAGTCCCTGGGATTACATGAACACTGAAGCTTTCTTT
>TRBJ2-6|.|TRBV2|.
CASAWGLSWANVLTF
TGTGCCAGCGCATGGGGGCTGAGCTGGGCCAACGTCCTGACTTTC
>TRBJ2-3|TRBD2|TRBV13|.
CASSEGGSGGPDTQYF
TGTGCCAGCAGCGAAGGGGGTAGCGGGGGGCCAGATACGCAGTATTTT
>TRBJ2-7|TRBD2|TRBV6-5|.
CASSYGRAYEQYF
TGTGCCAGCAGTTACGGGAGGGCCTACGAGCAGTACTTC
>TRBJ1-2|.|TRBV5-1|.
CASSLDVRGKENYGYTF
TGCGCCAGCAGCTTGGACGTTCGAGGCAAAGAGAACTATGGCTACACCTTC
>TRBJ2-5|.|TRBV5-6|few
CASSFLGTDQETQYF
TGTGCCAGCAGCTTCCTCGGGACGGACCAAGAGACCCAGTACTTC
>TRBJ2-2|.|TRBV12-3/TRBV12-4|.
CASSFHGDSGELFF
TGTGCCAGCAGTTTTCACGGGGACTCCGGGGAGCTGTTTTTT
>TRBJ1-1|TRBD1|TRBV4-1|.
CASSQDRGGSPRTEAFF
TGCGCCAGCAGCCAAGATAGAGGGGGCAGTCCGAGGACTGAAGCTTTCTTT
>TRBJ1-2|.|TRBV4-2|.
CASSQVSDYGYTF
TGTGCCAGCAGCCAAGTCTCAGACTATGGCTACACCTTC
>TRBJ2-7|.|TRBV29-1|many
CSGMQGSSYEQYF
TGCAGCGGAATGCAGGGGAGCTCCTACGAGCAGTACTTC
>TRBJ2-3|.|TRBV5-1|many
CASSLGLIIDTQYF
TGCGCCAGCAGCTTGGGACTGATAATAGATACGCAGTATTTT
>TRBJ2-5|.|TRBV3-1|many
CASSWDFQETQYF
TGTGCCAGCAGCTGGGACTTTCAAGAGACCCAGTACTTC
>TRBJ1-6|TRBD1|TRBV5-4|few
CASSLRQGGGNSPLHF
TGTGCCAGCAGCTTACGACAGGGCGGGGGCAATTCACCCCTCCACTTT
>TRBJ2-4|TRBD2|TRBV5-5|.
CASSRERSRGGRNIQYF
TGTGCCAGCAGCCGCGAGAGAAGTAGGGGAGGGAGAAACATTCAGTACTTC
>TRBJ2-5|TRBD1|TRBV4-1|few
CASSQDPTGDFQETQYF
TGCGCCAGCAGCCAAGATCCCACAGGGGATTTCCAAGAGACCCAGTACTTC
>TRBJ2-7|.|TRBV15|.
CATSTPGYPNEQYF
TGTGCCACCAGCACCCCAGGGTACCCCAACGAGCAGTACTTC
>TRBJ1-4|.|TRBV7-9|.
CASSPAGSTHNEKLFF
TGTGCCAGCAGCCCGGCGGGCTCCACCCATAATGAAAAACTGTTTTTT
>TRBJ2-5|TRBD1|TRBV6-2/TRBV6-3|.
CASSNTPPDRVQETQYF
TGTGCCAGCAGCAACACTCCGCCGGACAGGGTCCAAGAGACCCAGTACTTC
>TRBJ2-2|.|TRBV7-9|.
CASSLGGRPYTGELFF
TGTGCCAGCAGCCTGGGCGGCAGGCCTTACACCGGGGAGCTGTTTTTT
>TRBJ2-1|TRBD1|TRBV27|few
CASSSGQGRRIEQFF
TGTGCCAGCAGTTCTGGACAGGGGAGAAGAATCGAGCAGTTCTTC
>TRBJ1-1|.|TRBV5-1|.
CASSFQGPSSEAFF
TGCGCCAGCAGCTTCCAGGGCCCGTCCTCTGAAGCTTTCTTT
>TRBJ1-5|TRBD1|TRBV30|few
CAWSVWTGRDQPQHF
TGTGCCTGGAGTGTATGGACAGGGCGGGATCAGCCCCAGCATTTT
>TRBJ1-2|TRBD1|TRBV12-3/TRBV12-4|.
CASRTGEHGYTF
TGTGCCAGCAGAACAGGGGAGCATGGCTACACCTTC
>TRBJ1-5|.|TRBV29-1|.
CSPRETIPGPRWGKPQHF
TGCAGTCCCCGGGAGACAATCCCCGGGCCGCGATGGGGGAAGCCCCAGCATTTT
>TRBJ2-3|.|TRBV5-1|few
CASSLGSTYTDTQYF
TGCGCCAGCAGCTTAGGTTCAACCTACACAGATACGCAGTATTTT
>TRBJ1-2|.|TRBV5-4|.
CASSLNEYGYTF
TGTGCCAGCAGCTTGAACGAGTATGGCTACACCTTC
>TRBJ2-5|.|TRBV29-1|.
CSVGLQGEETQYF
TGCAGCGTTGGACTACAGGGAGAAGAGACCCAGTACTTC
>TRBJ1-1|.|TRBV28|.
CASSSGTLSAFF
TGTGCCAGCAGCTCTGGGACACTTTCGGCTTTCTTT
>TRBJ2-3|.|TRBV30|once
CACRRRSVRPFSTDTQYF
TGTGCCTGCCGCCGACGGTCCGTTCGGCCCTTTTCCACAGATACGCAGTATTTT
>TRBJ1-5|.|TRBV7-2|.
CASSFGHRSNQPQHF
TGTGCCAGCAGCTTCGGACACAGGAGCAATCAGCCCCAGCATTTT
>TRBJ1-3|.|TRBV5-1|.
CASKNDRGSGNTIYF
TGCGCCAGCAAAAATGATCGGGGCTCTGGAAACACCATATATTTT
>TRBJ2-5|.|TRBV12-3/TRBV12-4|few
CASSLTRAPGAGTQYF
TGTGCCAGCAGTTTAACACGGGCGCCTGGAGCCGGGACCCAGTACTTC
>TRBJ2-7|TRBD2|TRBV4-3|few
CASSPKRGYEQYF
TGCGCCAGCAGCCCCAAGCGGGGGTACGAGCAGTACTTC
>TRBJ1-5|.|TRBV6-1|.
CASSAEPTRNQPQHF
TGTGCCAGCAGTGCTGAGCCGACCAGAAATCAGCCCCAGCATTTT
>TRBJ2-3|TRBD2|TRBV3-1|.
CASSQDPGLARDTQYF
TGTGCCAGCAGCCAAGATCCGGGACTAGCAAGAGATACGCAGTATTTT
>TRBJ1-2|TRBD1|TRBV7-8|.
CASSLRTGRGYTF
TGTGCCAGCAGCTTACGGACAGGGAGAGGCTACACCTTC
>TRBJ1-5|.|TRBV2|few
CASSEDGRNQPQHF
TGTGCCAGCAGTGAGGATGGACGCAATCAGCCCCAGCATTTT
>TRBJ2-1|.|TRBV6-5|.
CASSYSNSGSYNEQFF
TGTGCCAGCAGTTACTCGAACAGCGGCTCCTACAATGAGCAGTTCTTC
>TRBJ1-1|.|TRBV20-1|few
CNRGGRGTEAFF
TGCAATCGGGGGGGCCGAGGGACTGAAGCTTTCTTT
>TRBJ2-3|.|TRBV7-8|.
CASSLGPGHESPDTQYF
TGTGCCAGCAGCTTGGGGCCGGGACACGAGAGCCCAGATACGCAGTATTTT
>TRBJ2-1|.|TRBV21-1|.
CASGETRRGEQFF
TGTGCCAGCGGTGAGACTAGGCGGGGTGAGCAGTTCTTC